What follows are 8 T cell receptor beta chains derived from one specimen sequenced in a study of Graves' ophthalmopathy and Graves' hyperthyroidism. CDR3 regions of TCR beta were amplified from RNA transcripts. The authors performed first-round RT-PCR with HTBI primers and then a second-round multiplex PCR. One entry per CDR3 protein, called by TCRdb with MiXCR from the multiplex PCR reads. The data contain approximately 460,000 distinct CDR3 sequences, approximately 14% of them singletons. The sample was blood. These receptors all stem from a woman aged 25 to 45 with Graves' ophthalmopathy.

This clonotype showed up many times. The genes are TRBV6-5 and TRBJ2-5; 8 bases fit TRBD2. With 4 bases clipped from V and 5 bases from J, the junction kept 18 bases outside the gene matches. CDR1 is MNHEY and CDR2 is SVGAGI in the germline V gene. CDR3 length: 18 residues. The CDR3 coding sequence is TGTGCCAGCAGTTGGTCCGGAACTAGCGGACCCGAGGAGGAGACCCAGTACTTC. It encodes CASSWSGTSGPEEETQYF.

At least ten counts were recorded for this clonotype. This sequence joins TRBV30 and TRBJ1-3; no definite D call. CDR3 length equals 13 residues. V was pared by 3 bases and J by 4 bases, with 10 bases between. CDR1 is GTSNPN and CDR2 is SVGIG in the germline V gene (reference sequence). In nucleotides, the CDR3 is TGTGCCTGGAGGTTGGACCAAGGAAACACCATATATTTT. Its protein is CAWRLDQGNTIYF.

This clonotype was seen repeatedly, ten times or more. Given a much more abundant clone one base away, this may be a read error. J is TRBJ1-1 and V is TRBV6-5; D is unclear. The CDR3 length is 12 residues. The germline CDR1 and CDR2 sequences are MNHEY and SVGAGI. The CDR3 loop reads CASSFITSEALF. CDR3 DNA sequence: TGTGCCAGCAGTTTCATTACTTCTGAAGCTCTCTTT.

In its sample, this clonotype was seen many times. The CDR3 loop is CASSYSGTYEQYF. CDR3 sequence (DNA): TGTGCCAGCAGTTACTCGGGAACCTACGAGCAGTACTTC. The V call is TRBV6-2 or TRBV6-3, the J call TRBJ2-7; no definite D call. Between the trimmed V and J ends, which lost 0 bases and 2 bases, there was a span of 5 bases. The germline CDR1 and CDR2 sequences are MNHEY and SVGEGT. The CDR3 has 13 amino acids.

The sample holds many counts of this clonotype. V is TRBV5-1 and J is TRBJ1-1; D gene unclear. Germline lookup yields CDR1 SGHRS and CDR2 YFSETQ. CDR3 length: 15 residues. The V end was cut by 0 bases, the J end by 1 base, with 10 bases between. DNA of the CDR3: TGCGCCAGCAGCTTGGGTGTCAAAGCGAACACTGAAGCTTTCTTT. Translation gives CASSLGVKANTEAFF.

The J gene is TRBJ2-2, the V gene TRBV7-9; a possible D gene is TRBD2 (6 bases). Germline-derived CDR1 and CDR2 are SEHNR and FQNEAQ (reference sequence). The CDR3 is 14 residues long. Trimming left V 3 bases short and J 7 bases short, with 12 bases between. DNA of the CDR3: TGTGCCAGCAGCTTGTCGGGGAGGTACGGGGAGCTGTTTTTT. Amino acid sequence: CASSLSGRYGELFF. Looking up the rest from reference TRBV7-9 and TRBJ2-2 gives the full variable domain: DTGVSQNPRHKITKRGQNVTFRCDPISEHNRLYWYRQTLGQGPEFLTYFQNEAQLEKSRLLSDRFSAERPKGSFSTLEIQRTEQGDSAMYLCASSLSGRYGELFFGEGSRLTVL.

This clonotype has ten or more counts. CDR3 in amino acids: CASSLSLGNYGYTF. In DNA, the CDR3 is TGTGCCAGCAGCTTAAGCCTGGGGAACTATGGCTACACCTTC. This chain links TRBV7-8 with TRBJ1-2; no clear D. The V gene lost 2 bases and the J gene lost 2 bases, with 9 bases spanning the gap. The CDR3 loop spans 14 amino acids. The germline gives CDR1 SGHVS, CDR2 FQNEAQ.

This clonotype has a count of ten or more. The chain is built from TRBV12-5 and TRBJ2-7; TRBD2 is a possible D gene (5 bases). This CDR3 is built from 13 residues. Germline V gene data show CDR1 as LGHNT and CDR2 as FRNRAP. Trimming took 6 bases from V and 7 from J, leaving 16 bases between them. The CDR3 coding sequence is TGTGCTAGTGGCCGGGGATCCGGTGGAGAGCAGTACTTC. It yields the protein CASGRGSGGEQYF.